A selection of T cell receptor beta chains follows, all from one sample in a study of cytomegalovirus exposure and HLA in healthy donors. Sequencing used immunoSEQ multiplex PCR; TCRdb keeps in-frame clones, though not all of them. Among under 400,000 clones listed, just over 85% were seen once. The specimen sequenced was PBMCs. Source of these receptors: a woman under 30 in good health and CMV-seronegative. Both conserved end residues are part of each CDR3. A D gene is named only where the DNA matches it firmly. Clone size is given for some rows only: seen once, a few or many times, or a class if the clone is expanded.

abundance,v_gene,d_gene,j_gene,CDR3aa,CDR3nt
NA,TRBV27,NA,TRBJ2-1,CASSLSITRRFNEQFF,TGTGCCAGCAGTTTATCGATAACGCGGCGGTTCAATGAGCAGTTCTTC
NA,TRBV7-9,NA,TRBJ2-5,CASSLAVNPGQETQYF,TGTGCCAGCAGCTTAGCGGTAAACCCAGGACAAGAGACCCAGTACTTC
once,TRBV7-8,NA,TRBJ2-2,CASSLPLLTTLWTGELFF,TGTGCCAGCAGCTTACCCCTATTGACTACATTGTGGACCGGGGAGCTGTTTTTT
NA,TRBV28,NA,TRBJ1-3,CASSSPPSSSGNTIYF,TGTGCCAGCAGTTCCCCCCCCTCGAGCTCTGGAAACACCATATATTTT
NA,TRBV27,NA,TRBJ1-5,CASRTRAGYQPQHF,TGTGCCAGCAGAACTAGGGCGGGGTATCAGCCCCAGCATTTT
NA,TRBV5-4,NA,TRBJ1-1,CASSGRPGANTEAFF,TGTGCCAGCAGCGGTCGCCCAGGGGCGAACACTGAAGCTTTCTTT
NA,TRBV30,NA,TRBJ1-3,CAWHRAPISGNTIYF,TGTGCCTGGCACAGGGCACCCATCTCTGGAAACACCATATATTTT
NA,TRBV30,TRBD1,TRBJ1-5,CAWSVQRGQSQPQHF,TGTGCCTGGAGTGTACAAAGGGGGCAGAGTCAGCCCCAGCATTTT
NA,TRBV28,NA,TRBJ1-1,CASSLGVRSFNTEAFF,TGTGCCAGCAGTTTGGGAGTAAGGAGTTTTAACACTGAAGCTTTCTTT
once,TRBV5-1,NA,TRBJ2-1,CASRGGLNYNEQFF,TGCGCCAGCAGAGGAGGGCTAAACTACAATGAGCAGTTCTTC
NA,TRBV6-5,NA,TRBJ1-1,CASSYSDTPGTEAFF,TGTGCCAGCAGTTACTCGGACACCCCAGGGACTGAAGCTTTCTTT
NA,TRBV11-2,NA,TRBJ1-4,CASSLYSRDEKLFF,TGTGCCAGCAGCTTATACTCGAGGGATGAAAAACTGTTTTTT
NA,TRBV5-1,TRBD2,TRBJ2-3,CASSPRVAGAGDTQYF,TGCGCCAGCAGCCCAAGAGTAGCGGGGGCGGGGGATACGCAGTATTTT
NA,TRBV5-4,NA,TRBJ2-1,CASSLSSEQFF,TGTGCCAGCAGCTTGTCCTCCGAGCAGTTCTTC
NA,TRBV2,TRBD1,TRBJ2-7,CASSAGTGSYEQYF,TGTGCCAGCAGTGCCGGGACAGGGAGCTACGAGCAGTACTTC
NA,TRBV5-1,TRBD2,TRBJ2-1,CASSGGLEYNEQFF,TGCGCCAGCAGCGGAGGACTAGAGTACAATGAGCAGTTCTTC
once,TRBV27,TRBD2,TRBJ2-1,CASSPLAGGYNEQFF,TGTGCCAGCAGTCCGCTAGCGGGAGGATACAATGAGCAGTTCTTC